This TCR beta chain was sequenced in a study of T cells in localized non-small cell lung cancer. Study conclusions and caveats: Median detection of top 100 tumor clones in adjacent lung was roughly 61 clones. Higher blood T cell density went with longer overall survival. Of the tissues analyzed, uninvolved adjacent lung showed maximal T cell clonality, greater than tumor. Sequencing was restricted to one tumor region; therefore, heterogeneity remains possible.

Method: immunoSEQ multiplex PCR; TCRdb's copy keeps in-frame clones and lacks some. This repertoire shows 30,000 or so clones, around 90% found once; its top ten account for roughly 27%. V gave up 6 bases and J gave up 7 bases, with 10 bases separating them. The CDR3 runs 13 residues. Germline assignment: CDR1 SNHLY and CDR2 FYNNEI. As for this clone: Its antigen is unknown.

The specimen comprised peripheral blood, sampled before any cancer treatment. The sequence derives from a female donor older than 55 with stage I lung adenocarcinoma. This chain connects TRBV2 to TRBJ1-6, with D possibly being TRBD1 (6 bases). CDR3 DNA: TGTGCCAGCAGGTCAGGGGCGAATTCACCCCTCCACTTT. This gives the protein CASRSGANSPLHF.